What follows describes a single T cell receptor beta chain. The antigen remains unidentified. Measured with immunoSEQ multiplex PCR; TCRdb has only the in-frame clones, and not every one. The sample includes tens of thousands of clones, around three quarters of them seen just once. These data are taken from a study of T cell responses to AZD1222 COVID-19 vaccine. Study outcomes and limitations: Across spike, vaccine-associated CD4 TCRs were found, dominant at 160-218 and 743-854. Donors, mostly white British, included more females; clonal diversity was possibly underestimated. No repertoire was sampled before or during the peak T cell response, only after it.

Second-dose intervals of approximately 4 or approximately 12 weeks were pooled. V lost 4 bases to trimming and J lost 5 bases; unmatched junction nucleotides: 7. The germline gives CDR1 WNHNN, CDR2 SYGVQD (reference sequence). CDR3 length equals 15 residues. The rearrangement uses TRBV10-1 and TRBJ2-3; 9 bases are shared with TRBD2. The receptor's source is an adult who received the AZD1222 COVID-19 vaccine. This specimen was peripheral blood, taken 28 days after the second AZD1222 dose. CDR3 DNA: TGCGCCAGCAGTGGTAGCGGGGGTCAAAAAGATACGCAGTATTTT. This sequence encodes CASSGSGGQKDTQYF.